Reported below is one TCR beta chain. This record comes from a study of blood T cell repertoires in COVID-19. For the study at large: The study drew acute and convalescent COVID-19 samples from the United States, Italy and Spain.

Looked up from germline, CDR1 is SGDLS and CDR2 is YYNGEE. The CDR3 totals 15 residues. V was clipped by 3 bases and J by 4 bases; unmatched bases: 3. Source study methods: Counts of nucleated cells, estimated from reference gene primer amplification, were obtained. Using immunoSEQ multiplex PCR, the repertoire was profiled, and TCRdb retains in-frame clones only, with some absent. The V and J calls and clone size come from that table; D and trimming were worked out from the DNA. The sample shows around 400,000 clones, around 87% of them seen only once. The sequence derives from a woman aged 55-70 years with COVID-19, enrolled during active disease. The chain joins TRBV9 to TRBJ2-6; 8 bases are shared with TRBD1. Sequences were obtained from peripheral blood. CDR3 region: CASSGQGYGANVLTF. CDR3 in DNA: TGTGCCAGCAGCGGACAGGGGTACGGGGCCAACGTCCTGACTTTC.